This entry features one T cell receptor beta chain sequence. The antigen is undetermined. In the PCR, 60 Vbeta and 13 Jbeta primers were used. Assay used: immunoSEQ multiplex PCR; TCRdb lists only in-frame clones, some missing. The sample lists 160,000 or so clones; 78% were seen once. The data are from a study of cytomegalovirus exposure and HLA in healthy donors. Germline CDR1 LNHDA, CDR2 SQIVND (reference sequence). The length of the CDR3 is 15 residues. V lost 5 bases and J 5 bases, leaving 19 bases between the germline ends. Study-level results: Follow-up analysis later connected one missense variant in DCLRE1C with trimming of TCR beta V- and J-genes. Associated with cytomegalovirus, according to the listing, were 150 to 200 TCR beta chains.

The sequencing sample was made of PBMCs. This chain links TRBV19 with TRBJ2-7; TRBD1 might be the D (6 bases). The TCR comes from a woman in her thirties or forties in good health and CMV-seropositive. This CDR3 is CASSPLGQGSHEQYF. The CDR3 DNA sequence: TGTGCCAGTAGTCCGCTCGGCCAGGGGTCCCACGAGCAGTACTTC.